The clone carrying this T cell receptor (beta chain) has just a few counts. As yet, its antigen is unknown. Measured with immunoSEQ multiplex PCR; TCRdb has only the in-frame clones, and not every one. The data contain 150,000 to 180,000 clones, less than 90% of them singletons. The data stem from a study of T cell responses to AZD1222 COVID-19 vaccine. Regarding the study as a whole: Most donors were white British, females outnumbered males, and clonal diversity was possibly underestimated.

The TCR was taken from an adult in good health. The sequences come from peripheral blood, collected on day 0 of MenACWY control vaccination.

In DNA form, the CDR3 reads TGTGCCAGCAGCCGTCCCCGGGACAGGGCCTATGGCTACACCTTC. Encoded protein: CASSRPRDRAYGYTF. The rearrangement links TRBV11-2 to TRBJ1-2; 9 positions agree with TRBD1. This CDR3 spans 15 amino acids. Looked up from germline, CDR1 is SGHAT and CDR2 is FQNNGV. The V segment lost 5 bases and the J segment 4 bases; nucleotides outside the gene matches: 8.